These T cell receptor beta chains were read from a single sample in a study of blood T cells in healthy people across ages. Each CDR3 protein gets one entry after TCRdb re-called the 5' RACE reads with MiXCR. The table records approximately 730,000 distinct CDR3 sequences, 35% to 45% of them present only once. The sequenced material came from blood. All receptors come from a woman aged 60-75 years in good health. Both conserved end residues are part of each CDR3. The D gene is left open where the match is weak. Size is stated for part of the rows, as once, few or many counts, or as a class when the clone is expanded.

abundance: .; d_gene: .; v_gene: TRBV5-1; len: 13; j_gene: TRBJ2-5; CDR3aa: CASSVDVGETQYF; CDR3nt: TGCGCCAGCAGCGTGGACGTTGGTGAGACCCAGTACTTC
abundance: .; d_gene: .; v_gene: TRBV12-3/TRBV12-4; len: 13; j_gene: TRBJ2-5; CDR3aa: CASSRREQREQYF; CDR3nt: TGTGCCAGCAGCCGGAGGGAGCAGAGGGAGCAGTACTTC
abundance: few; d_gene: .; v_gene: TRBV4-2; len: 17; j_gene: TRBJ2-1; CDR3aa: CASSQPLGGPSYNEQFF; CDR3nt: TGTGCCAGCAGCCAACCCCTTGGAGGTCCATCCTACAATGAGCAGTTCTTC
abundance: .; d_gene: .; v_gene: TRBV4-2; len: 15; j_gene: TRBJ2-7; CDR3aa: CASSQSQGIFYEQYF; CDR3nt: TGTGCCAGCAGCCAATCCCAGGGAATCTTTTACGAGCAGTACTTC
abundance: .; d_gene: .; v_gene: TRBV6-2/TRBV6-3; len: 15; j_gene: TRBJ2-3; CDR3aa: CASRRPLGAPDTQYF; CDR3nt: TGTGCCAGCAGGCGACCTCTGGGGGCCCCAGATACGCAGTATTTT
abundance: .; d_gene: .; v_gene: TRBV5-1; len: 15; j_gene: TRBJ2-1; CDR3aa: CASSLAGPDYNEQFF; CDR3nt: TGCGCCAGCAGCTTGGCTGGACCCGATTACAATGAGCAGTTCTTC
abundance: .; d_gene: TRBD2; v_gene: TRBV4-2; len: 16; j_gene: TRBJ2-5; CDR3aa: CASSQDILAGYNEQYF; CDR3nt: TGTGCCAGCAGCCAAGATATTCTAGCGGGGTACAATGAGCAGTACTTC
abundance: .; d_gene: .; v_gene: TRBV7-2; len: 13; j_gene: TRBJ2-7; CDR3aa: CASSLGVRREQYF; CDR3nt: TGTGCCAGCAGCTTAGGGGTTAGACGCGAGCAGTACTTC
abundance: .; d_gene: TRBD2; v_gene: TRBV20-1; len: 15; j_gene: TRBJ2-7; CDR3aa: CSGTGWRGDSYEQYF; CDR3nt: TGCAGTGGAACAGGGTGGCGGGGGGACTCCTACGAGCAGTACTTC
abundance: few; d_gene: .; v_gene: TRBV3-1; len: 16; j_gene: TRBJ2-3; CDR3aa: CASSQDIGSGTDTQYF; CDR3nt: TGTGCCAGCAGCCAAGATATCGGGAGTGGCACAGATACGCAGTATTTT
abundance: few; d_gene: TRBD1; v_gene: TRBV5-1; len: 15; j_gene: TRBJ2-5; CDR3aa: CASSAGQGLQETQYF; CDR3nt: TGCGCCAGCAGCGCCGGACAGGGGCTCCAAGAGACCCAGTACTTC
abundance: .; d_gene: TRBD1; v_gene: TRBV5-1; len: 14; j_gene: TRBJ1-2; CDR3aa: CASTPGGTNYGYTF; CDR3nt: TGCGCCAGCACCCCAGGGGGAACTAACTATGGCTACACCTTC
abundance: .; d_gene: .; v_gene: TRBV6-5; len: 12; j_gene: TRBJ2-1; CDR3aa: CASSSTSETQFF; CDR3nt: TGTGCCAGCAGTTCTACCTCAGAGACCCAGTTCTTC
abundance: .; d_gene: .; v_gene: TRBV21-1; len: 17; j_gene: TRBJ2-3; CDR3aa: CASSNLAGGPYADTQYF; CDR3nt: TGTGCCAGCAGCAATCTAGCGGGAGGGCCCTATGCAGATACGCAGTATTTT
abundance: few; d_gene: TRBD2; v_gene: TRBV18; len: 16; j_gene: TRBJ2-7; CDR3aa: CASSNYRLATSYEQYF; CDR3nt: TGTGCCAGCTCTAACTATAGACTAGCTACCTCCTACGAGCAGTACTTC
abundance: .; d_gene: TRBD1; v_gene: TRBV6-1; len: 14; j_gene: TRBJ1-3; CDR3aa: CASSPTGGGNTIYF; CDR3nt: TGTGCCAGCAGCCCGACAGGGGGAGGAAACACCATATATTTT
abundance: .; d_gene: .; v_gene: TRBV12-3/TRBV12-4; len: 13; j_gene: TRBJ2-3; CDR3aa: CASSRVVTDTEYF; CDR3nt: TGTGCCAGCAGCCGCGTGGTCACAGATACGGAATATTTT
abundance: .; d_gene: .; v_gene: TRBV7-9; len: 13; j_gene: TRBJ2-2; CDR3aa: CASRGIPTGELFF; CDR3nt: TGTGCCAGCAGGGGAATCCCCACCGGGGAGCTGTTTTTT
abundance: few; d_gene: .; v_gene: TRBV7-9; len: 13; j_gene: TRBJ2-7; CDR3aa: CASSFDNTYEQYF; CDR3nt: TGTGCCAGCAGCTTTGATAATACCTACGAGCAGTACTTC
abundance: .; d_gene: TRBD1; v_gene: TRBV29-1; len: 15; j_gene: TRBJ1-5; CDR3aa: CSVVSGGEGNQPQHF; CDR3nt: TGCAGCGTTGTGTCAGGGGGCGAAGGCAATCAGCCCCAGCATTTT
abundance: .; d_gene: .; v_gene: TRBV13; len: 17; j_gene: TRBJ2-6; CDR3aa: CASSSGGQSSGANVLTF; CDR3nt: TGTGCCAGCAGCTCAGGTGGGCAGAGCTCTGGGGCCAACGTCCTGACTTTC
abundance: .; d_gene: .; v_gene: TRBV15; len: 14; j_gene: TRBJ2-7; CDR3aa: CATSRGVGAYEQYF; CDR3nt: TGTGCCACCAGCAGAGGGGTCGGAGCCTACGAGCAGTACTTC
abundance: .; d_gene: .; v_gene: TRBV12-3/TRBV12-4; len: 15; j_gene: TRBJ2-3; CDR3aa: CASSKIRAGTDTQYF; CDR3nt: TGTGCCAGCAGTAAGATTAGAGCGGGCACAGATACGCAGTATTTT
abundance: .; d_gene: TRBD1; v_gene: TRBV5-1; len: 16; j_gene: TRBJ2-7; CDR3aa: CASSLARDRMLYEQYF; CDR3nt: TGCGCCAGCAGCTTGGCCAGGGACAGGATGCTCTACGAGCAGTACTTC
abundance: few; d_gene: TRBD2; v_gene: TRBV5-1; len: 16; j_gene: TRBJ2-7; CDR3aa: CASSMARLAGVNEQYF; CDR3nt: TGCGCCAGCAGCATGGCCCGACTAGCGGGGGTAAACGAGCAGTACTTC
abundance: once; d_gene: .; v_gene: TRBV20-1; len: 12; j_gene: TRBJ2-5; CDR3aa: CSARTNQETQYF; CDR3nt: TGCAGTGCGCGGACTAACCAAGAGACCCAGTACTTC
abundance: .; d_gene: .; v_gene: TRBV6-2/TRBV6-3; len: 21; j_gene: TRBJ1-2; CDR3aa: CTSSYALKWPVGTDSRYGYTF; CDR3nt: TGTACCAGCAGTTATGCGTTAAAGTGGCCAGTCGGAACAGATTCTCGCTATGGCTACACCTTC
abundance: .; d_gene: .; v_gene: TRBV12-3/TRBV12-4; len: 16; j_gene: TRBJ1-1; CDR3aa: CASSLAVLGYSTEAFF; CDR3nt: TGTGCCAGCAGTTTAGCGGTTCTTGGTTACTCCACTGAAGCTTTCTTT
abundance: .; d_gene: TRBD1; v_gene: TRBV27; len: 16; j_gene: TRBJ2-5; CDR3aa: CASSLFRDRAGETQYF; CDR3nt: TGTGCCAGCAGTTTATTCCGGGACAGGGCCGGAGAGACCCAGTACTTC
abundance: .; d_gene: TRBD2; v_gene: TRBV6-6; len: 16; j_gene: TRBJ2-5; CDR3aa: CASRSLGLAGGETQYF; CDR3nt: TGTGCCAGCAGATCCCTGGGACTAGCGGGAGGAGAGACCCAGTACTTC
abundance: .; d_gene: .; v_gene: TRBV12-3/TRBV12-4; len: 13; j_gene: TRBJ2-7; CDR3aa: CASSFLGEEAQYF; CDR3nt: TGTGCCAGCAGTTTTCTAGGGGAAGAGGCCCAGTACTTC
abundance: .; d_gene: .; v_gene: TRBV6-2/TRBV6-3; len: 14; j_gene: TRBJ2-5; CDR3aa: CASSGQNYRETQYF; CDR3nt: TGTGCCAGCAGTGGCCAGAACTACCGGGAGACCCAGTACTTC
abundance: .; d_gene: .; v_gene: TRBV7-6; len: 13; j_gene: TRBJ2-7; CDR3aa: CACSPGLSNEQYF; CDR3nt: TGTGCCTGCAGCCCTGGTTTGAGCAATGAGCAGTACTTC
abundance: many; d_gene: TRBD2; v_gene: TRBV5-1; len: 17; j_gene: TRBJ2-1; CDR3aa: CASSLSRLAGLFNEQFF; CDR3nt: TGCGCCAGCAGCCTGTCGAGACTAGCGGGTCTCTTCAATGAGCAGTTCTTC